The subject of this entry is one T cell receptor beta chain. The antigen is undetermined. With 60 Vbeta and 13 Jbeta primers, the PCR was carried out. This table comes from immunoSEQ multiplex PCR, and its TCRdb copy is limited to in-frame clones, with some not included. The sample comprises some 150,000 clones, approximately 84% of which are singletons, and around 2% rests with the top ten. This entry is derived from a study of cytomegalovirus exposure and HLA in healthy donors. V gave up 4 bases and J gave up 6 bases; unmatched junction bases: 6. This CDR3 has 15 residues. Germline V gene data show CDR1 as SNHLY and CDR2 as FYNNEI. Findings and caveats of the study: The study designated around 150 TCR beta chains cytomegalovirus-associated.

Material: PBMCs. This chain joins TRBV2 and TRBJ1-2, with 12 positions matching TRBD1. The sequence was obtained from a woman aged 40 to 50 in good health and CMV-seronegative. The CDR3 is CASSVPGTGGDGYTF. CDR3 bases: TGTGCCAGCAGTGTTCCCGGGACAGGGGGCGATGGCTACACCTTC.